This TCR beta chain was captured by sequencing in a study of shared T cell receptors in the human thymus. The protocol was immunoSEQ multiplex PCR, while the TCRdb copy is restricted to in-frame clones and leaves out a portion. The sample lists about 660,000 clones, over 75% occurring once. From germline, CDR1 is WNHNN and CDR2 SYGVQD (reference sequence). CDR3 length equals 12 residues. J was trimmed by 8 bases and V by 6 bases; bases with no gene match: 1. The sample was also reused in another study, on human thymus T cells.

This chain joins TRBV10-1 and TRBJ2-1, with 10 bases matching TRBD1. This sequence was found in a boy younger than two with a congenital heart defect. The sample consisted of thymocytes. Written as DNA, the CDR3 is TGCGCCAGCAGCGGGACAGGGGATGAGCAGTTCTTC. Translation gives CASSGTGDEQFF.